The present TCR beta chain was sequenced within a study of T cell responses to AZD1222 COVID-19 vaccine. TCRdb keeps only in-frame clones here, not all; method: immunoSEQ multiplex PCR. The sample has more than 95,000 clones; over 90% are singletons. Looked up from germline, CDR1 is SGHAT and CDR2 is FQNNGV. The CDR3 contains 16 residues. Trimming removed 1 base from V and 0 bases from J, with 13 bases in between. This material consisted of peripheral blood, taken on day 0 of AZD1222 vaccination. The V call is TRBV11-2, the J call TRBJ2-7; possible D gene TRBD1, 6 bases. The sequence was collected from an adult in good health. Here the CDR3 reads CASSLVVRTASYEQYF. CDR3 nucleotide sequence: TGTGCCAGCAGCTTAGTCGTCAGGACAGCCTCCTACGAGCAGTACTTC.